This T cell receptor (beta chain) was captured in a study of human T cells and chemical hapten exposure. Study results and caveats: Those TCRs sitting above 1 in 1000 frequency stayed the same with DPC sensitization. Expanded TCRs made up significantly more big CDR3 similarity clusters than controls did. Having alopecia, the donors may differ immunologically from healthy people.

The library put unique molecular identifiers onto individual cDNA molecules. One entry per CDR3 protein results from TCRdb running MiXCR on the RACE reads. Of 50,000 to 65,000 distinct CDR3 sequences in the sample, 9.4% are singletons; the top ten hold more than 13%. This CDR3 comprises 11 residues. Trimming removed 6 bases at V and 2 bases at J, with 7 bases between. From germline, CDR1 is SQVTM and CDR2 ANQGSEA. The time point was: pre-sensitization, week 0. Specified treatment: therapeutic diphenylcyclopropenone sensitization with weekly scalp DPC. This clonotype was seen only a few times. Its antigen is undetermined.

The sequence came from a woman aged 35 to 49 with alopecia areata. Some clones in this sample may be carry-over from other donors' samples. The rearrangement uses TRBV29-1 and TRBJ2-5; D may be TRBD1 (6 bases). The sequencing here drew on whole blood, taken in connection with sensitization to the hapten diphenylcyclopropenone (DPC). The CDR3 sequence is CSVQGQETQYF. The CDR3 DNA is TGCAGCGTCCAGGGGCAAGAGACCCAGTACTTC.